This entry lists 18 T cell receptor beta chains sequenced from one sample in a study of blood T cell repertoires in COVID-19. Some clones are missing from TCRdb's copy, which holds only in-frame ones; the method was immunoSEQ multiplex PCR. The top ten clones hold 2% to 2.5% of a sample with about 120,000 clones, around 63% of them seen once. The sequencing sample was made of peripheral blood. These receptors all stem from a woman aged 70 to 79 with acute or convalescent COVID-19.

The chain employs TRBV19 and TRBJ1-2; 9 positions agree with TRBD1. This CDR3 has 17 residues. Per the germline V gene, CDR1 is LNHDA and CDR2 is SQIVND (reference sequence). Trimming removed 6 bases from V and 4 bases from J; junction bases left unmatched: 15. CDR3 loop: CASSPWRLGQGSYGYTF. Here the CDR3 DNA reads TGTGCCAGTAGCCCCTGGCGGCTGGGACAGGGAAGCTATGGCTACACCTTC.

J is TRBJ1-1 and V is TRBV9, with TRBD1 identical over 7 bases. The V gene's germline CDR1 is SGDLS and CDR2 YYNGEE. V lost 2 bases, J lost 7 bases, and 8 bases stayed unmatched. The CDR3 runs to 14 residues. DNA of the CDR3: TGTGCCAGCAGCGTTGAGGGGGCTAGGGGTGAAGCTTTCTTT. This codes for CASSVEGARGEAFF.

The CDR3 DNA is TGCGCCAGCAGCCAAGATAACGGGGGGGGAGAGTACTTC. This codes for CASSQDNGGGEYF. This chain connects TRBV4-3 to TRBJ2-7, with 8 bases fitting TRBD2. In germline, CDR1 is LGHNA, CDR2 YSLEER. Trimming took 0 bases from V and 11 from J; bases not matched to a gene: 6. The CDR3 is 13 residues long.

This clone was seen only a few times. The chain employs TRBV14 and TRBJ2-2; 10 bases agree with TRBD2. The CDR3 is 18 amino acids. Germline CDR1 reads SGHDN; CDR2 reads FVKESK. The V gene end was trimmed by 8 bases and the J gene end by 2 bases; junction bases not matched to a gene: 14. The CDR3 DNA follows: TGTGCCAGCGGGGGCCCCCCCCCTAGCGGGAGAAACACCGGGGAGCTGTTTTTT. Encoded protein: CASGGPPPSGRNTGELFF.

CDR3 in DNA: TGCGCCAGCAGCTTGGCGTTGCGGGGTTCGAACACTGAAGCTTTCTTT. The encoded protein is CASSLALRGSNTEAFF. The chain joins TRBV5-1 to TRBJ1-1; D is undetermined. Trimming cost V 0 bases and J 1 base, with 13 bases left between them. Looked up from germline, CDR1 is SGHRS and CDR2 is YFSETQ. The CDR3 contains 16 residues.

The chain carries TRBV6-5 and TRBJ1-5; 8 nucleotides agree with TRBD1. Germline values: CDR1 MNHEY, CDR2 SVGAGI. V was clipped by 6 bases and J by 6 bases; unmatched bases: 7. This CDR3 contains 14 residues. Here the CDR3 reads CASSPGQGSQPQHF. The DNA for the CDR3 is TGTGCCAGCAGCCCCGGACAGGGTAGTCAGCCCCAGCATTTT.

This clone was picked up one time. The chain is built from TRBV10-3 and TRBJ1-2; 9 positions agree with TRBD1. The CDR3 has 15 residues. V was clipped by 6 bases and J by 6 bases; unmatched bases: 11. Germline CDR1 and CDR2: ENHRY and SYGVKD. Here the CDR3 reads CAIRAGTGLGDGYTF. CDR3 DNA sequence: TGTGCCATCAGAGCCGGGACAGGGCTCGGCGATGGCTACACCTTC.

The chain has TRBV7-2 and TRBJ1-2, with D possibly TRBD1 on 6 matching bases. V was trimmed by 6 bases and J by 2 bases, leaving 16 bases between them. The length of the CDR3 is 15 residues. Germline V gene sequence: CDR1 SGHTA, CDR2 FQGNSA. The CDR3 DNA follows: TGTGCCAGCAGTTTTTCCGGGACACAGAACTATGGCTACACCTTC. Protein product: CASSFSGTQNYGYTF.

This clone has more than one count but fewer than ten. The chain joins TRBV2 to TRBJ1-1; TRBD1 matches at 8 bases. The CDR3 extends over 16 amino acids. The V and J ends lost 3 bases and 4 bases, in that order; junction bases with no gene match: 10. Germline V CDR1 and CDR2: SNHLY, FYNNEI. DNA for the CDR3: TGTGCCAGCAGTGATCCCCCATCCACAGGGGGCACTGAAGCTTTCTTT. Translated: CASSDPPSTGGTEAFF.

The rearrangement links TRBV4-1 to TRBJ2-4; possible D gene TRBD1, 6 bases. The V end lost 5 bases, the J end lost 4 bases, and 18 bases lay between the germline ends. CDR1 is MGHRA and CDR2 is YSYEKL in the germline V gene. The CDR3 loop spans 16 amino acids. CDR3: CASSNQLDSVKNIQYF. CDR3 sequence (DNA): TGCGCCAGCAGCAACCAATTGGACAGTGTTAAAAACATTCAGTACTTC.

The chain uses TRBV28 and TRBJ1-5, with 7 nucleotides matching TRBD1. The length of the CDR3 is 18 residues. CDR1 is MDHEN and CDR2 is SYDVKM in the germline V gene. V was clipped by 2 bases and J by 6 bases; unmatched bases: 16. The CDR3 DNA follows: TGTGCCAGCAGTTTACTTGCACTGACAGGGAGAGGTAGTCAGCCCCAGCATTTT. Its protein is CASSLLALTGRGSQPQHF.

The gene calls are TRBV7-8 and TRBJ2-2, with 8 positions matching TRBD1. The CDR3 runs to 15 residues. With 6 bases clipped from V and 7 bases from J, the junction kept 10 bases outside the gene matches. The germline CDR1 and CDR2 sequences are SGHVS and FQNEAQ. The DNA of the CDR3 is TGTGCCAGCAGACGACAGGGGAATAATGACGGGGAGCTGTTTTTT. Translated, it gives CASRRQGNNDGELFF.

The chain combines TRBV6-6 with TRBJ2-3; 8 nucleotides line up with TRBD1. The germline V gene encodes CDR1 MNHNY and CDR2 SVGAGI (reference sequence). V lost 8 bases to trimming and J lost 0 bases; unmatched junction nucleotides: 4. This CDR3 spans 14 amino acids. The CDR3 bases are TGTGCCAGCTATGGGACAGGCAGCACAGATACGCAGTATTTT. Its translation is CASYGTGSTDTQYF.

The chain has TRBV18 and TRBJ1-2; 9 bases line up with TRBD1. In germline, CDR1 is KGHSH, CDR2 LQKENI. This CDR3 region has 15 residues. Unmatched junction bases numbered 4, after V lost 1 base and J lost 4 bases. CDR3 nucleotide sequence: TGTGCCAGCTCACCACGGGGGACAGGGAGCTATGGCTACACCTTC. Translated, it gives CASSPRGTGSYGYTF.

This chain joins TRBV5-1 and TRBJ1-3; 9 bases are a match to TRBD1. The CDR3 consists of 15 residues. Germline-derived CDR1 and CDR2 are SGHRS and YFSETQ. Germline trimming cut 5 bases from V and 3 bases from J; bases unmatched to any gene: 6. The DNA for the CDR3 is TGCGCCAGCAGGCCGACAGGGGGGATTGGAAACACCATATATTTT. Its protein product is CASRPTGGIGNTIYF. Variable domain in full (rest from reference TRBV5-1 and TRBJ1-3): KAGVTQTPRYLIKTRGQQVTLSCSPISGHRSVSWYQQTPGQGLQFLFEYFSETQRNKGNFPGRFSGRQFSNSRSEMNVSTLELGDSALYLCASRPTGGIGNTIYFGEGSWLTVV.

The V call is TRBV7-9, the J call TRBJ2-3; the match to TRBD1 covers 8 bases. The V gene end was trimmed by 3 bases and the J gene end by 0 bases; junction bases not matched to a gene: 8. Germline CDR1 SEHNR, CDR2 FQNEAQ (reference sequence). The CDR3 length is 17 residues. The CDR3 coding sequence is TGTGCCAGCAGCTTTCGGCCAGGGGGCCCTAGCACAGATACGCAGTATTTT. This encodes CASSFRPGGPSTDTQYF.

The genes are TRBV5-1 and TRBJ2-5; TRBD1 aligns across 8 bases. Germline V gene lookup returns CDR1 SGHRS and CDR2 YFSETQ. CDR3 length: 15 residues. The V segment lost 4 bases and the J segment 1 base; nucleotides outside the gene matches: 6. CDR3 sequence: CASSLGTGVQETQYF. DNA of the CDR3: TGCGCCAGCAGCCTCGGGACAGGTGTCCAAGAGACCCAGTACTTC.

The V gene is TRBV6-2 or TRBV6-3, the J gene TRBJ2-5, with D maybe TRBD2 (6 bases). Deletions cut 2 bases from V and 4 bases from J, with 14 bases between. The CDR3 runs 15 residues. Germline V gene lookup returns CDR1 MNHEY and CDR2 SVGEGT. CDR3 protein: CASSYRAGRSETQYF. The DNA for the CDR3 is TGTGCCAGCAGTTACAGGGCGGGGAGATCAGAGACCCAGTACTTC.